This TCR beta chain is drawn from a study of cytomegalovirus exposure and HLA in healthy donors. The ends were cut back, 0 bases at V and 7 bases at J, with 15 bases in the middle. Germline V gene lookup returns CDR1 LNHNV and CDR2 YYDKDF (reference sequence). The CDR3 runs to 16 residues. Of note for this clone: What it binds is unknown.

Study results and limitations: Cytomegalovirus-associated TCR beta chains were listed, numbering approximately 150. Some V segments (TRBV6-2 and TRBV6-3 among them) were excluded as indistinguishable. An apparent linkage of common viral pathogens to several of the most significant clusters emerged in a later analysis. The majority of TCR sequences were rare, yet some public TCRs appeared in many donors.

With 60 Vbeta and 13 Jbeta primers, the PCR was carried out. TCRdb keeps only in-frame clones here, not all; method: immunoSEQ multiplex PCR. The sample lists roughly 150,000 clones; approximately 80% were seen once. This receptor was obtained from a woman in her 40s in good health and CMV-seropositive. The chain recombines TRBV15 with TRBJ1-4; D might be TRBD1 (6 bases). Sequenced: PBMCs. The CDR3 protein is CATSRDFGVGGEKLFF. CDR3 DNA: TGTGCCACCAGCAGAGATTTTGGGGTAGGGGGTGAAAAACTGTTTTTT. Filled out from reference TRBV15 and TRBJ1-4, the complete variable domain reads DAMVIQNPRYQVTQFGKPVTLSCSQTLNHNVMYWYQQKSSQAPKLLFHYYDKDFNNEADTPDNFQSRRPNTSFCFLDIRSPGLGDTAMYLCATSRDFGVGGEKLFFGSGTQLSVL.